These T cell receptor beta chains were read from a single sample in a study of control samples from healthy donors and cancer patients. Measured with immunoSEQ multiplex PCR; TCRdb has only the in-frame clones, and not every one. In the table there are over 200,000 clones, about 80% of which are singletons. The sequenced sample consisted of PBMCs. The source of these receptors is a woman aged 55-70 years with lung cancer. Each CDR3 is given with its conserved first and last residue. The D gene is left open where the match is weak. Only some rows state a clone size, as once, few, many or a class for expanded clones.

J gene,clone size,D gene,V gene,CDR3 protein,CDR3 DNA
TRBJ2-1,NA,NA,TRBV18,CASSPRSQGSSGNEQFF,TGTGCCAGCTCACCAAGGAGCCAGGGGTCGAGTGGGAATGAGCAGTTCTTC
TRBJ2-7,NA,NA,TRBV19,CASSGTGALGEQYF,TGTGCCAGTAGTGGAACGGGAGCTCTGGGCGAGCAGTACTTC
TRBJ1-1,NA,NA,TRBV15,CATSRDRVNTEAFF,TGTGCCACCAGCAGAGACAGGGTGAACACTGAAGCTTTCTTT
TRBJ2-2,few,TRBD1,TRBV19,CASSTGQGIYTGELFF,TGTGCCAGTAGTACGGGACAGGGGATCTACACCGGGGAGCTGTTTTTT
TRBJ1-2,NA,NA,TRBV24-1,CATSGGSNYGYTF,TGTGCCACCAGTGGGGGCTCTAACTATGGCTACACCTTC
TRBJ2-1,NA,TRBD2,TRBV7-8,CASSTRTSGYNEQFF,TGTGCCAGCAGCACCCGGACTAGCGGCTACAATGAGCAGTTCTTC
TRBJ1-5,NA,TRBD1,TRBV6-5,CASSYGQGVRPQHF,TGTGCCAGCAGTTACGGTCAGGGGGTGAGGCCCCAGCATTTT
TRBJ2-5,NA,TRBD1,TRBV5-1,CASSLAAGTGQETQYF,TGCGCCAGCAGCTTGGCCGCAGGGACAGGCCAAGAGACCCAGTACTTC
TRBJ2-7,NA,NA,TRBV2,CASRGDRSYEQYF,TGTGCCAGCAGAGGGGACCGGTCCTACGAGCAGTACTTC
TRBJ1-1,NA,NA,TRBV5-1,CASTDPGQIEAFF,TGCGCCAGCACCGACCCGGGGCAGATTGAAGCTTTCTTT
TRBJ2-5,few,NA,TRBV14,CASSRLYQETQYF,TGTGCCAGCAGCCGTTTGTACCAAGAGACCCAGTACTTC
TRBJ1-5,NA,NA,TRBV7-2,CASSSGWDQPQHF,TGTGCCAGCAGCTCGGGTTGGGATCAGCCCCAGCATTTT
TRBJ2-5,NA,TRBD2,TRBV5-4,CASSPGGIETQYF,TGTGCCAGCAGCCCGGGGGGTATCGAGACCCAGTACTTC
TRBJ1-1,NA,NA,TRBV2,CASSEDQNTEAFF,TGTGCCAGCAGTGAAGACCAGAACACTGAAGCTTTCTTT
TRBJ2-2,NA,NA,TRBV29-1,CSVSATNTGELFF,TGCAGCGTTTCGGCAACGAACACCGGGGAGCTGTTTTTT
TRBJ1-1,NA,NA,TRBV5-1,CASSSQTATGNTEAFF,TGCGCCAGCAGCTCACAAACGGCGACAGGGAACACTGAAGCTTTCTTT
TRBJ1-6,once,NA,TRBV30,CAWSVGVDYNSPLHF,TGTGCCTGGAGTGTAGGGGTAGATTATAATTCACCCCTCCACTTT
TRBJ2-1,NA,NA,TRBV3-1/TRBV3-2,CASSHLGTQNEQFF,TGTGCCAGCAGCCACCTGGGGACTCAGAATGAGCAGTTCTTC
TRBJ2-1,NA,TRBD1,TRBV3-1/TRBV3-2,CASSATTGDQFF,TGTGCCAGCAGCGCCACGACAGGGGACCAGTTCTTC
TRBJ1-1,NA,NA,TRBV6-5,CASAKSTLNTEAFF,TGTGCCAGCGCTAAATCGACTCTGAACACTGAAGCTTTCTTT
TRBJ2-7,NA,TRBD1,TRBV15,CATSRDRGPYEQYF,TGTGCCACCAGCAGAGATAGGGGGCCCTACGAGCAGTACTTC
TRBJ1-5,NA,NA,TRBV5-6,CASSSRSLQPQHF,TGTGCCAGCAGCTCAAGATCTCTTCAGCCCCAGCATTTT
TRBJ2-7,NA,NA,TRBV24-1,CATSDSRTGPYEQYF,TGTGCCACCAGTGATTCCCGAACAGGCCCCTACGAGCAGTACTTC
TRBJ1-2,NA,TRBD1,TRBV3-1/TRBV3-2,CASSPFPTNWDRENYGYTF,TGTGCCAGCAGCCCCTTTCCAACCAACTGGGACAGAGAGAACTATGGCTACACCTTC
TRBJ1-2,many,TRBD1,TRBV3-1/TRBV3-2,CASSQLTANRDRGNYPNYGYTF,TGTGCCAGCAGCCAACTCACCGCCAACCGGGACAGGGGCAACTATCCCAACTATGGCTACACCTTC
TRBJ2-5,NA,NA,TRBV24-1,CATSDTGYQETQYF,TGTGCCACCAGTGACACAGGGTACCAAGAGACCCAGTACTTC
TRBJ2-3,NA,NA,TRBV5-1,CASSLQDSGTDTQYF,TGCGCCAGCAGCTTGCAGGACAGCGGGACAGATACGCAGTATTTT
TRBJ2-7,NA,NA,TRBV4-1,CASSQDGDRSSYEQYF,TGCGCCAGCAGCCAAGATGGGGACCGTAGCTCCTACGAGCAGTACTTC
TRBJ1-6,NA,NA,TRBV5-1,CASSLAGIGRSPLHF,TGCGCCAGCAGCTTGGCCGGTATAGGCCGTTCACCCCTCCACTTT
TRBJ1-1,NA,NA,TRBV4-1,CASSQSDRQNTEAFF,TGCGCCAGCAGCCAATCCGACAGACAGAACACTGAAGCTTTCTTT
TRBJ1-6,NA,TRBD1,TRBV23-1,CASSQFFVDRDRDSPLHF,TGCGCCAGCAGTCAATTCTTCGTGGACAGGGACAGGGATTCACCCCTCCACTTT
TRBJ1-4,few,NA,TRBV28,CASSLQGSATNEKLFF,TGTGCCAGCAGTTTACAGGGATCCGCAACTAATGAAAAACTGTTTTTT
TRBJ1-5,NA,TRBD1,TRBV19,CASSGTVHSNQPQHF,TGTGCCAGTAGCGGGACAGTACATAGCAATCAGCCCCAGCATTTT
TRBJ1-5,NA,NA,TRBV7-2,CASSLGQGSQPQHF,TGTGCCAGCAGCTTAGGGCAGGGTAGTCAGCCCCAGCATTTT
TRBJ1-2,few,NA,TRBV7-8,CASSLTGYYGYTF,TGTGCCAGCAGCTTAACCGGGTACTATGGCTACACCTTC
TRBJ2-1,NA,NA,TRBV23-1,CASSRARDHYNEQFF,TGCGCCAGCAGTCGGGCCAGGGACCACTACAATGAGCAGTTCTTC
TRBJ2-1,NA,NA,TRBV2,CASSEVGYDEQFF,TGTGCCAGCAGTGAAGTGGGGTACGATGAGCAGTTCTTC
TRBJ2-7,many,TRBD1,TRBV19,CASSIGAGGVYEQYF,TGTGCCAGTAGTATAGGGGCAGGGGGAGTCTACGAGCAGTACTTC
TRBJ2-3,NA,NA,TRBV6-2/TRBV6-3,CASSPSRHSSTDTQYF,TGTGCCAGCAGCCCTTCCCGGCACTCTAGCACAGATACGCAGTATTTT
TRBJ2-5,once,TRBD1,TRBV19,CASSLQDRVGETQYF,TGTGCCAGTAGTCTCCAGGACAGGGTTGGAGAGACCCAGTACTTC
TRBJ2-7,NA,TRBD1,TRBV5-1,CASKGLGQGFDEQYF,TGCGCCAGCAAGGGCTTGGGACAGGGATTCGACGAGCAGTACTTC
TRBJ1-5,NA,TRBD1,TRBV6-6,CASSPYHRQGSGNQPQHF,TGTGCCAGCAGTCCTTACCACCGACAGGGAAGCGGCAATCAGCCCCAGCATTTT
TRBJ2-1,NA,NA,TRBV5-5,CASSLQGGSYNEQFF,TGTGCCAGCAGCTTACAGGGGGGGTCGTACAATGAGCAGTTCTTC
TRBJ1-5,NA,NA,TRBV7-9,CASSLGEGSNQPQHF,TGTGCCAGCAGCTTAGGTGAGGGGTCCAATCAGCCCCAGCATTTT
TRBJ2-3,NA,NA,TRBV9,CASSVAISGLADTQYF,TGTGCCAGCAGCGTAGCTATCTCAGGGCTCGCAGATACGCAGTATTTT
TRBJ1-4,NA,NA,TRBV7-2,CASSSTTSTNEKLFF,TGTGCCAGCAGCTCGACCACCTCAACTAATGAAAAACTGTTTTTT
TRBJ2-2,NA,TRBD2,TRBV5-8,CASSSGLARNTGELFF,TGTGCCAGCAGCTCTGGACTAGCAAGAAACACCGGGGAGCTGTTTTTT
TRBJ2-7,NA,NA,TRBV5-4,CASSPDGRSSYEQYF,TGTGCCAGCAGCCCGGACGGGCGGAGCTCCTACGAGCAGTACTTC
TRBJ2-1,NA,TRBD2,TRBV6-6,CATRTGRGGNEQFF,TGTGCCACAAGGACGGGGCGCGGGGGAAATGAGCAGTTCTTC
TRBJ1-6,NA,TRBD1,TRBV9,CASSPRPGQGAPLHF,TGTGCCAGCAGCCCTCGGCCGGGACAGGGTGCACCCCTCCACTTT
TRBJ2-1,NA,NA,TRBV10-3,CAISSSAASYNEQFF,TGTGCCATCAGTAGTAGCGCAGCGTCCTACAATGAGCAGTTCTTC
TRBJ2-1,NA,TRBD1,TRBV5-6,CASSWTGGSEQFF,TGTGCCAGCAGCTGGACAGGGGGGAGTGAGCAGTTCTTC
TRBJ1-1,NA,NA,TRBV7-2,CASSLGGPGAFF,TGTGCCAGCAGCTTAGGGGGTCCGGGGGCTTTCTTT
TRBJ2-2,NA,NA,TRBV3-1/TRBV3-2,CASSQDSSGRGELFF,TGTGCCAGCAGCCAAGATTCTTCGGGCCGAGGGGAGCTGTTTTTT